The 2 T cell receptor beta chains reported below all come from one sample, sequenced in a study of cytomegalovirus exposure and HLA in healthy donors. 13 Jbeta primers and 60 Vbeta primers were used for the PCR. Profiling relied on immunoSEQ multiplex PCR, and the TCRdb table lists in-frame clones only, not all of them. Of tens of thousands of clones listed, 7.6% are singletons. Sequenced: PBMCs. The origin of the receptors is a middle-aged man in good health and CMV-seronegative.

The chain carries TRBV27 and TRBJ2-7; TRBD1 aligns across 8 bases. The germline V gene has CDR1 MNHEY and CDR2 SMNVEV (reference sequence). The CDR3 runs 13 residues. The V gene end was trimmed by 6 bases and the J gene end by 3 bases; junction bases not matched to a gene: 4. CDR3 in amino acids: CASSRGPFYEQYF. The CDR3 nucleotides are TGTGCCAGCAGCAGGGGGCCCTTCTACGAGCAGTACTTC.

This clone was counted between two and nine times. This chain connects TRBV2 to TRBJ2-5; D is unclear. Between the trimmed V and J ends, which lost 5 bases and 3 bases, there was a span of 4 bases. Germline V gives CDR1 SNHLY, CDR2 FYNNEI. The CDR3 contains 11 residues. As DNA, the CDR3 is TGTGCCAGCAGTTTAAAAGAGACCCAGTACTTC. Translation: CASSLKETQYF.